Below, 30 T cell receptor beta chains from the same sample are listed, as sequenced in a study of T cell responses to AZD1222 COVID-19 vaccine (TCRdb year 2021). The library was made by the immunoSEQ multiplex PCR assay. TCRdb took over this immuneACCESS table, retaining in-frame rearrangements with V and J assigned. Such tables are incomplete; in checked studies, under half of the missing clones stem from an unresolved V gene, and the remainder is unexplained. The sample table holds 80,000 to 90,000 clones, of which roughly 89% were seen once. Clones ranked in the top ten supply 4% to 5% of the sample. The sample's time point label is to be understood as: about 28 days (+/-7) after the second vaccine dose. Sequences were derived from peripheral blood, sampled 28 days after the second AZD1222 dose. These TCRs come from an adult who received the AZD1222 COVID-19 vaccine.

V and J are TRBV12-3 or TRBV12-4 and TRBJ1-1, with D uncertain. The CDR3 length is 12 residues. Trimming pared 6 bases from V and 3 bases from J, leaving 8 bases between. The CDR3 protein is CASSPRYTEAFF. CDR3 DNA sequence: TGTGCCAGCAGCCCACGTTACACTGAAGCTTTCTTT.

The chain employs TRBV12-3 or TRBV12-4 and TRBJ2-7; no reliable D call. The J call may not be correct, given that the DNA end is closer to TRBJ2-1. The CDR3 is 12 amino acids. CDR3 sequence reads: CASTKPSSEQFF. The CDR3 coding sequence is TGTGCCAGCACCAAACCTAGTAGTGAGCAGTTCTTC.

The chain couples TRBV21-1 to TRBJ1-5. TRBV21-1 is given as a pseudogene. CDR3 size: 10 residues. In nucleotides, the CDR3 is TGTGCCAGCAGCCCTTGGCCCCAGCATTTT. It translates to CASSPWPQHF.

V and J are TRBV2 and TRBJ2-5; a weak D match, TRBD2 (6 bases). With 7 bases removed from V and 7 bases from J, the gap between germline ends came to 16 bases. In germline, CDR1 is SNHLY, CDR2 FYNNEI. The CDR3 contains 13 residues. The CDR3 DNA reads as TGTGCCAGCATACGACTAGAGGCGGGGACCCAGTACTTC. Amino acids: CASIRLEAGTQYF. The full variable domain, in which reference TRBV2 and TRBJ2-5 provide the parts outside the CDR3, is EPEVTQTPSHQVTQMGQEVILRCVPISNHLYFYWYRQILGQKVEFLVSFYNNEISEKSEIFDDQFSVERPDGSNFTLKIRSTKLEDSAMYFCASIRLEAGTQYFGPGTRLLVL.

The chain employs TRBV2 and TRBJ1-2; D is unclear. The V end was cut by 4 bases, the J end by 6 bases, with 12 bases between. The CDR3 consists of 13 residues. The germline CDR1 and CDR2 sequences are SNHLY and FYNNEI. The CDR3 loop reads CASSAEVMDGYTF. Written as DNA, the CDR3 is TGTGCCAGCAGTGCGGAGGTTATGGATGGCTACACCTTC.

The chain links TRBV4-1 to TRBJ1-6; 9 nucleotides agree with TRBD1. The germline V gene encodes CDR1 MGHRA and CDR2 YSYEKL. Losses at the gene ends were 5 bases for V and 10 bases for J; bases not matched to a gene: 9. The CDR3 spans 15 residues. DNA of the CDR3: TGCGCCAGCAGCGGGTCGGGACAGGGAGGCTCACCCCTCCACTTT. This encodes CASSGSGQGGSPLHF.

V usage is TRBV11-2 and J usage is TRBJ2-1; D not certain. Germline CDR1 is SGHAT and CDR2 is FQNNGV. The CDR3 spans 15 residues. Trimming took off 1 base at V and 0 bases at J, with 7 bases between the two ends. The CDR3 nucleotides are TGTGCCAGCAGCTTAGGAACACTCTCCTACAATGAGCAGTTCTTC. Protein product: CASSLGTLSYNEQFF.

The chain joins TRBV25-1 to TRBJ1-4, with 7 bases that match TRBD1. The CDR3 runs 17 residues. Germline V lookup: CDR1 MGHDK, CDR2 SYGVNS. The junction had 9 bases not matched to a gene; V was cut back by 1 base and J by 4 bases. The CDR3 here is CASSESGRGLVNEKLFF. CDR3 coding DNA: TGTGCCAGCAGTGAATCTGGTAGGGGGCTCGTTAATGAAAAACTGTTTTTT.

The V gene is TRBV10-3, the J gene TRBJ1-1; D is perhaps TRBD1 (5 bases). Germline loops: CDR1 ENHRY, CDR2 SYGVKD. With 6 bases removed from V and 3 bases from J, the gap between germline ends came to 17 bases. This CDR3 has 15 amino acids. CDR3 residues: CAISAARGGDTEAFF. CDR3 coding DNA: TGTGCCATCAGCGCCGCCCGGGGGGGTGACACTGAAGCTTTCTTT.

V and J are TRBV19 and TRBJ1-2, with D uncertain. The V gene lost 0 bases and the J gene lost 8 bases, with 25 bases spanning the gap. The CDR3 covers 18 residues. The germline CDR1 and CDR2 sequences are LNHDA and SQIVND (reference sequence). The CDR3 loop is CASSIDPLRKSPLFGYTF. CDR3 coding DNA: TGTGCCAGTAGTATAGATCCCCTAAGGAAGTCACCCCTCTTCGGCTACACCTTC.

A remark on this clone: The sample has other DNA sequences that encode this CDR3 too. This rearrangement joins TRBV18 to TRBJ1-3; no clear D gene. The V end was cut by 3 bases, the J end by 1 base, with 7 bases between. This CDR3 region has 14 residues. The germline gives CDR1 KGHSH, CDR2 LQKENI. In DNA form, the CDR3 reads TGTGCCAGCTCACCGGTCGAGTCTGGAAACACCATATATTTT. Protein sequence: CASSPVESGNTIYF.

CDR3 DNA sequence: TGCGCCAGCAGCTTGGAGGCCAGGCCGGACATTCAGTACTTC. It translates to CASSLEARPDIQYF. The chain links TRBV5-1 to TRBJ2-4; no firm D call. The CDR3 contains 14 residues. Trimming left V 0 bases short and J 8 bases short, with 12 bases between. Germline V lookup: CDR1 SGHRS, CDR2 YFSETQ. Together with reference TRBV5-1 and TRBJ2-4, the CDR3 gives the full variable domain: KAGVTQTPRYLIKTRGQQVTLSCSPISGHRSVSWYQQTPGQGLQFLFEYFSETQRNKGNFPGRFSGRQFSNSRSEMNVSTLELGDSALYLCASSLEARPDIQYFGAGTRLSVL.

This clone occurred once. V usage is TRBV7-3 and J usage is TRBJ1-1; the D gene is possibly TRBD1 (5 bases). CDR1 and CDR2 (germline): SGHTA, FQGTGA. This CDR3 contains 15 residues. V was trimmed by 5 bases and J by 4 bases, leaving 17 bases between them. The CDR3 loop is CASSPRGGMSTEAFF. CDR3 nucleotides: TGTGCCAGCAGCCCACGGGGGGGAATGAGCACTGAAGCTTTCTTT.

The V gene is TRBV3-1 (or the pseudogene TRBV3-2), the J gene TRBJ1-1; D may be TRBD1 (6 bases). Germline CDR1 and CDR2: LGHDT and YNNKEL (reference sequence). Trimming removed 1 base from V and 1 base from J, with 10 bases in between. The CDR3 has 15 residues. For the CDR3, the DNA is TGTGCCAGCAGCCAAGGGATACAGGGGAACACTGAAGCTTTCTTT. As protein: CASSQGIQGNTEAFF.

The chain employs TRBV6-5 and TRBJ1-5; D possibly corresponds to TRBD1 (5 bases). The germline V gene encodes CDR1 MNHEY and CDR2 SVGAGI. The ends were cut back, 0 bases at V and 7 bases at J, with 13 bases in the middle. The CDR3 extends over 15 amino acids. The CDR3 here is CASSYSRWGGQPQHF. DNA of the CDR3: TGTGCCAGCAGTTACTCCCGTTGGGGGGGACAGCCCCAGCATTTT.

This rearrangement joins TRBV2 to TRBJ1-1; D call uncertain. This CDR3 has 13 amino acids. V lost 3 bases to trimming and J lost 2 bases, with 7 bases between them. Looked up from germline, CDR1 is SNHLY and CDR2 is FYNNEI. CDR3 sequence: CASSDGGNTEAFF. The CDR3 nucleotides read TGTGCCAGCAGTGACGGCGGAAACACTGAAGCTTTCTTT. Filled out from reference TRBV2 and TRBJ1-1, the complete variable domain reads EPEVTQTPSHQVTQMGQEVILRCVPISNHLYFYWYRQILGQKVEFLVSFYNNEISEKSEIFDDQFSVERPDGSNFTLKIRSTKLEDSAMYFCASSDGGNTEAFFGQGTRLTVV.

The chain recombines TRBV19 with TRBJ1-4, with 9 bases fitting TRBD1. Germline V lookup: CDR1 LNHDA, CDR2 SQIVND (reference sequence). Trimming took 4 bases from V and 5 from J; bases not matched to a gene: 5. The CDR3 covers 15 residues. CDR3 amino acids: CASSSGQGQNEKLFF. The CDR3 nucleotides are TGTGCCAGTAGTAGCGGACAGGGGCAAAATGAAAAACTGTTTTTT.

This clone has only one observation. The V and J genes are TRBV2 and TRBJ1-1, with 9 bases identical to TRBD1. V trimming: 8 bases; J trimming: 1 base; junction bases outside the gene matches: 2. There are 13 residues in the CDR3. Germline lookup yields CDR1 SNHLY and CDR2 FYNNEI. The CDR3 DNA is TGTGCCAGCGCGGGACAGGGGAACACTGAAGCTTTCTTT. Its translation is CASAGQGNTEAFF.

V is TRBV6-5 and J is TRBJ2-2; the D is unclear. The CDR3 is made up of 12 amino acids. Germline V gene sequence: CDR1 MNHEY, CDR2 SVGAGI. The CDR3: CALGENTGELFF. CDR3 sequence (DNA): TGTGCACTTGGAGAGAACACCGGGGAGCTGTTTTTT.

The chain is built from TRBV18 and TRBJ2-3; D not certain. V shed 6 bases and J shed 4 bases, with 11 bases lying between them. The germline V gene encodes CDR1 KGHSH and CDR2 LQKENI. The CDR3 covers 13 residues. The CDR3 spells CASSTPVSDTQYF. Here the CDR3 DNA reads TGTGCCAGCTCCACACCAGTGTCAGATACGCAGTATTTT. The whole variable domain, remainder taken from reference TRBV18 and TRBJ2-3, is NAGVMQNPRHLVRRRGQEARLRCSPMKGHSHVYWYRQLPEEGLKFMVYLQKENIIDESGMPKERFSAEFPKEGPSILRIQQVVRGDSAAYFCASSTPVSDTQYFGPGTRLTVL.

V usage is TRBV12-3 or TRBV12-4 and J usage is TRBJ1-2; D may be TRBD1 (5 bases). V was trimmed by 6 bases and J by 3 bases, leaving 11 bases between them. The CDR3 sequence is 13 residues long. CDR3 protein: CASRPLGDYGYTF. In DNA, the CDR3 is TGTGCCAGCAGGCCTCTGGGGGACTATGGCTACACCTTC.

V gene TRBV9 combines with J gene TRBJ1-2; a possible D gene is TRBD1 (5 bases). Germline V lookup: CDR1 SGDLS, CDR2 YYNGEE. CDR3 length equals 13 residues. Trimming removed 4 bases at V and 8 bases at J, with 15 bases between. CDR3 coding DNA: TGTGCCAGCAGCTCCAGGGACTTCGAGGGCTACACCTTC. This translates into CASSSRDFEGYTF.

The CDR3 sequence: CSVWRGNFQETQYF. CDR3 bases: TGCAGCGTTTGGCGGGGGAACTTTCAAGAGACCCAGTACTTC. The chain employs TRBV29-1 and TRBJ2-5, with 7 bases that match TRBD2. CDR3 length: 14 amino acids. Germline CDR1 SQVTM, CDR2 ANQGSEA. V dropped 5 bases and J dropped 2; count of bases not matched to a gene: 8.

The V call is TRBV12-3 or TRBV12-4, the J call TRBJ1-1; unclear D gene. V lost 3 bases and J 6 bases, leaving 8 bases between the germline ends. The CDR3 spans 12 residues. The CDR3 loop is CASSFDYAEAFF. CDR3 DNA: TGTGCCAGCAGTTTCGACTATGCTGAAGCTTTCTTT.

The chain uses TRBV11-2 and TRBJ2-5, with a tentative D call TRBD2 (6 bases). The germline V and J ends were trimmed by 1 base and 2 bases, with 17 bases remaining between them. The germline gives CDR1 SGHAT, CDR2 FQNNGV. The CDR3 runs to 17 residues. CDR3 DNA sequence: TGTGCCAGCAGCTTAGGCCGGGACTTTCGACTACAAGAGACCCAGTACTTC. This gives the protein CASSLGRDFRLQETQYF.

The gene calls are TRBV18 and TRBJ2-7, with D tentatively TRBD2 (5 bases). The CDR3 is made up of 13 amino acids. Germline CDR1 KGHSH, CDR2 LQKENI. V shed 3 bases and J shed 6 bases, with 12 bases lying between them. This CDR3 is CASSPSVGGEQYF. CDR3 sequence (DNA): TGTGCCAGCTCACCTTCTGTAGGAGGCGAGCAGTACTTC.

As for this clone: This sample includes further DNA sequences coding for the same CDR3. The J gene is TRBJ2-5, the V gene TRBV18; 9 bases align to TRBD1. Germline CDR1 is KGHSH and CDR2 is LQKENI. This CDR3 is built from 13 residues. Unmatched junction bases numbered 0, after V lost 3 bases and J lost 4 bases. The CDR3 DNA follows: TGTGCCAGCTCACCGGGACAGGGAGAGACCCAGTACTTC. Its protein is CASSPGQGETQYF.

The CDR3 DNA reads TGTGCCAGCAGCTTAGCGGACTCACTGGTAAATGAGCAGTTCTTC. Amino acids: CASSLADSLVNEQFF. The chain combines TRBV7-2 with TRBJ2-1; D is perhaps TRBD2 (5 bases). Germline values: CDR1 SGHTA, CDR2 FQGNSA. The V gene lost 0 bases and the J gene lost 7 bases, with 13 bases spanning the gap. The CDR3 covers 15 residues.

The chain joins TRBV30 to TRBJ1-1; tentative D call: TRBD1 (6 bases). The CDR3 covers 13 residues. V lost 4 bases and J 4 bases, leaving 13 bases between the germline ends. In germline, CDR1 is GTSNPN, CDR2 SVGIG (reference sequence). The CDR3 DNA follows: TGTGCCTGGACCGGGACACCCCGCACTGAAGCTTTCTTT. It translates to CAWTGTPRTEAFF.

J is TRBJ1-3 and V is TRBV5-1; weak D call: TRBD1 (6 bases). The CDR3 has 16 amino acids. The germline V gene has CDR1 SGHRS and CDR2 YFSETQ. The V end was cut by 4 bases, the J end by 0 bases, with 14 bases between. DNA for the CDR3: TGCGCCAGCAGCCGTGGGGACACCAACTCTGGAAACACCATATATTTT. Translated, it gives CASSRGDTNSGNTIYF.